Listed below are T cell receptor beta chains from one sample, sequenced in a study of T cell repertoires in aging, cancer and after chemotherapy. TCRdb processed the multiplex PCR reads anew with MiXCR; each CDR3 protein has one entry. The sample holds approximately 3,000 distinct CDR3 sequences; about 35% are singletons and the top ten take 9.8%. Sequencing was done on a sample of blood. The receptors here all came from a human donor with a solid tumor. Both conserved end residues are part of each CDR3. D genes are given only for firm matches. Expanded clones get a size class; other rows say once, few or many, or leave the size out.

j_gene,abundance,v_gene,len,d_gene,CDR3nt,CDR3aa
TRBJ2-3,.,TRBV6-4,13,TRBD1,TGTGCCAGCGGGACAGGGAGCACAGATACGCAGTATTTT,CASGTGSTDTQYF
TRBJ2-7,medium-sized,TRBV6-1,14,.,TGTGCCAGCAGTGTTGTGGGGGGCTCCTACGAGCAGTACTTC,CASSVVGGSYEQYF
TRBJ2-2,.,TRBV24-1,18,TRBD1,TGTGCCACCAGTGATTTGCAAGGGACAGGGGGTCGCACCGGGGAGCTGTTTTTT,CATSDLQGTGGRTGELFF
TRBJ2-2,.,TRBV5-1,17,.,TGCGCCAGCAGCCCGTTTTCTAGCACAGCGAACACCGGGGAGCTGTTTTTT,CASSPFSSTANTGELFF
TRBJ2-7,few,TRBV19,18,TRBD2,TGTGCCAGTAGTTCCAAGACTAGCGGGGGGTCCAAACCCCACGAGCAGTACTTC,CASSSKTSGGSKPHEQYF
TRBJ1-3,once,TRBV7-2,16,.,TGTGCCAGCAGCTTAATGGGGGGAGCAACTGGAAACACCATATATTTT,CASSLMGGATGNTIYF
TRBJ2-5,.,TRBV6-5,11,.,TGTGCCAGCAGTTTAGGGGGGACCCAGTACTTC,CASSLGGTQYF
TRBJ2-2,.,TRBV10-3,16,TRBD1,TGTGCCAGCAGTAACCCCGGACAGGGCAACACCGGGGAGCTGTTTTTT,CASSNPGQGNTGELFF
TRBJ2-7,.,TRBV5-1,12,.,TGCGCCAGCAGCTTTGGGGAGTCCGAGCAGTACTTC,CASSFGESEQYF
TRBJ1-3,few,TRBV29-1,14,.,TGCAGCGTTGAAGACGGGGTTTCTGGAAACACCATATATTTT,CSVEDGVSGNTIYF
TRBJ2-3,.,TRBV27,15,TRBD1,TGTGCCAGCTGGTCGCGGCAGGGGGCGCGAGATACGCAGTATTTT,CASWSRQGARDTQYF
TRBJ1-5,few,TRBV6-6,18,TRBD1,TGTGCCAGCAGAGCCGGGACAGGGGGCGTTAGGGGCAATCAGCCCCAGCATTTT,CASRAGTGGVRGNQPQHF
TRBJ2-1,.,TRBV12-3/TRBV12-4,14,TRBD2,TGTGCCAGCAGCCTCACGAGCGGGGTTCCGGAGGGGTTCTTC,CASSLTSGVPEGFF
TRBJ1-1,few,TRBV6-5,14,.,TGTGCCAGCAGCCCCGGGACGATACTAGCTGAAGCTTTCTTT,CASSPGTILAEAFF
TRBJ2-1,.,TRBV6-2/TRBV6-3,15,TRBD2,TGTGCCAGCATTCGCGGGACTAGCGCTTACAATGAGCAGTTCTTC,CASIRGTSAYNEQFF
TRBJ2-3,large,TRBV6-5,14,.,TGTGCCAGCAGGCCTGATCTTGGGACAGATACGCAGTATTTT,CASRPDLGTDTQYF
TRBJ2-5,few,TRBV19,14,.,TGTGCCAGTAGTATCGGGCAGGGCCTTGAGACCCAGTACTTC,CASSIGQGLETQYF
TRBJ2-7,.,TRBV7-2,15,TRBD2,TGTGCCAGCAGCTACGGACTAGCGGGGGGGTCCGAGCAGTACTTC,CASSYGLAGGSEQYF
TRBJ1-4,.,TRBV20-1,15,.,TGCAGTGCTAGAGATTCCGGGGCCGATAATGAAAAACTGTTTTTT,CSARDSGADNEKLFF
TRBJ2-7,.,TRBV5-1,14,.,TGCGCCAGCAGGCGACAGGCCAACTCCTACGAGCAGTACTTC,CASRRQANSYEQYF
TRBJ2-5,medium-sized,TRBV6-2/TRBV6-3,12,.,TGTGCCAGCAGTCGGCAACAAGAGACCCAGTACTTC,CASSRQQETQYF
TRBJ2-5,.,TRBV6-5,16,TRBD1,TGTGCCAGCAGCTTACCGGGACAGGGGGTGTCGGAGACCCAGTACTTC,CASSLPGQGVSETQYF
TRBJ1-6,few,TRBV6-5,14,.,TGTGCCAGCAGTTACTCGAATGCCCGTTCACCCCTCCACTTT,CASSYSNARSPLHF
TRBJ1-2,.,TRBV7-2,16,TRBD1,TGTGCCAGCAGCTTGGGAGACAGGGGACTAAACTATGGCTACACCTTC,CASSLGDRGLNYGYTF
TRBJ1-1,.,TRBV5-6,14,.,TGTGCCAGCAGCTTGACAGTCGGAGGGGCTGAAGCTTTCTTT,CASSLTVGGAEAFF
TRBJ2-3,.,TRBV7-9,12,TRBD2,TGTGCCAGCAGGGGAGGGACGGATACGCAGTATTTT,CASRGGTDTQYF
TRBJ2-7,.,TRBV19,15,TRBD2,TGTGCCAGTAGTGGAATGACTAGCGGGAGTTACGAGCAGTACTTC,CASSGMTSGSYEQYF
TRBJ2-2,.,TRBV7-9,13,.,TGTGCCAGCAGCTTTCACACCGCCGGGGAGCTGTTTTTT,CASSFHTAGELFF
TRBJ2-7,.,TRBV6-2/TRBV6-3,12,TRBD1,TGTGCCAGCAGTGAGACAGGGGTCGAGCAGTACTTC,CASSETGVEQYF